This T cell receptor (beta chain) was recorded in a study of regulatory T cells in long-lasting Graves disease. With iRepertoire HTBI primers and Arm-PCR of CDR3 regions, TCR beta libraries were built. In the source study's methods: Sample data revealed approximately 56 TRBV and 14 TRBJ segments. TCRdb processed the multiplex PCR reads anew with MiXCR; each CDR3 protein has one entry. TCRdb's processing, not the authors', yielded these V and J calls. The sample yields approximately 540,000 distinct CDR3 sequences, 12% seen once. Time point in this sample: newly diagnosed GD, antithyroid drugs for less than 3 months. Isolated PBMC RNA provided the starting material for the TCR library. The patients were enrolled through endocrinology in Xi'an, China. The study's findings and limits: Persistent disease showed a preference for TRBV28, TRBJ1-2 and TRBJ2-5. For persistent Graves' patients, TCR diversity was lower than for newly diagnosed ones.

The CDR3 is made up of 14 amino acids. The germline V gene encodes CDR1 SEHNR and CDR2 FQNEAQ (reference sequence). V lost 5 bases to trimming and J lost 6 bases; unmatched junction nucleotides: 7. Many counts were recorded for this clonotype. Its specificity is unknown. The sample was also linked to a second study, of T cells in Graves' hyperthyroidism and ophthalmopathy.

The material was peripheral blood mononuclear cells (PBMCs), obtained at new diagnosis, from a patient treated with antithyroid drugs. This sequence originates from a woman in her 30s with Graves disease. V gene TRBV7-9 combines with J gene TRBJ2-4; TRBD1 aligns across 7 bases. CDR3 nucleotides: TGTGCCAGCAGCCTTTCCGGGACAGCAAACATTCAGTACTTC. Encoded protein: CASSLSGTANIQYF.